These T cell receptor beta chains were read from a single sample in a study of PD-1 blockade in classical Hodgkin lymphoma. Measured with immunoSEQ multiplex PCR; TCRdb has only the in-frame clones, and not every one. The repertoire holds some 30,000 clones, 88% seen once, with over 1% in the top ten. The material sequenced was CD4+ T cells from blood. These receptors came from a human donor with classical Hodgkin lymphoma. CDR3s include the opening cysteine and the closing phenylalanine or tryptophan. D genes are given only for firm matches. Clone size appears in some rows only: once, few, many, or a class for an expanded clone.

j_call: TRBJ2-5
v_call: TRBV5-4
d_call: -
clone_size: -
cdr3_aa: CASSPNQETQYF
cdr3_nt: TGTGCCAGCAGCCCCAACCAAGAGACCCAGTACTTC

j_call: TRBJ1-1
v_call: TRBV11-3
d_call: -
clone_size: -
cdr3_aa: CASSFDENTEAFF
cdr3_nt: TGTGCCAGCAGCTTTGATGAGAACACTGAAGCTTTCTTT

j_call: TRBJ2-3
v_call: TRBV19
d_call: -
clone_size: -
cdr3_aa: CASSSQRVSTDTQYF
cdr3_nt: TGTGCCAGTAGTTCTCAGCGGGTTAGCACAGATACGCAGTATTTT

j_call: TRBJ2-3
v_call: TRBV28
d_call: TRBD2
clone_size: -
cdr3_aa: CASSLTGLAGADTQYF
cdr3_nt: TGTGCCAGCAGTTTGACGGGACTAGCGGGAGCGGATACGCAGTATTTT

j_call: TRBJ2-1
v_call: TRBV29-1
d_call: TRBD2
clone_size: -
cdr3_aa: CSAGLRLAYNEQFF
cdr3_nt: TGCAGCGCCGGCCTCCGACTAGCGTACAATGAGCAGTTCTTC

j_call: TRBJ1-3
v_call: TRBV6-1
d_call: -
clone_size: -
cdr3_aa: CASSEAAGNTIYF
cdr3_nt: TGTGCCAGCAGTGAAGCGGCGGGAAACACCATATATTTT

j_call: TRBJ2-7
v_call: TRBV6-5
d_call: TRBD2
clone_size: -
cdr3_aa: CASSTSGPSYEQYF
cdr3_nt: TGTGCCAGCAGCACTAGCGGACCTTCCTACGAGCAGTACTTC

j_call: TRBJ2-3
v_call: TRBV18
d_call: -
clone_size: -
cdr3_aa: CASSPSADTQYF
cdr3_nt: TGTGCCAGCTCACCAAGCGCAGATACGCAGTATTTT

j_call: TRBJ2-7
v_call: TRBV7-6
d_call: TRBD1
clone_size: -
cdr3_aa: CASSPPGQSYEQYF
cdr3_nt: TGTGCCAGCAGCCCACCGGGACAGAGCTACGAGCAGTACTTC

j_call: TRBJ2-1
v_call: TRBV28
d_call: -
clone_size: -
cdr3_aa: CASSLSPSRVGSYNEQFF
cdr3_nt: TGTGCCAGCAGTTTATCCCCTAGTAGGGTAGGCTCCTACAATGAGCAGTTCTTC

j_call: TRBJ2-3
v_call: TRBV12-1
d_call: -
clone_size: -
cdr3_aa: CASSFVRYALWFATDTQYF
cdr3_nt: TGTGCCAGCAGCTTTGTACGGTATGCGCTATGGTTTGCCACAGATACGCAGTATTTT

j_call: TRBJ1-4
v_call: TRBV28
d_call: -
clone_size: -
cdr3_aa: CASSRIDVFNEKLFF
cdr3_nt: TGTGCCAGCAGTCGTATCGACGTTTTTAATGAAAAACTGTTTTTT

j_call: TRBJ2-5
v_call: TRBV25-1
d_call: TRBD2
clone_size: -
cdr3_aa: CASSEASGIEKTQYF
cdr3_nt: TGTGCCAGCAGTGAAGCTAGCGGGATCGAGAAGACCCAGTACTTC

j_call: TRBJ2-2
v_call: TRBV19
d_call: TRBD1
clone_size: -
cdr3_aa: CASRRQGANTGELFF
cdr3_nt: TGTGCCAGTAGGCGACAGGGGGCGAACACCGGGGAGCTGTTTTTT

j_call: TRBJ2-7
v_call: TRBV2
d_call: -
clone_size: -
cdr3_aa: CASTPRGGQYF
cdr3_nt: TGTGCCAGCACCCCCCGGGGTGGGCAGTACTTC

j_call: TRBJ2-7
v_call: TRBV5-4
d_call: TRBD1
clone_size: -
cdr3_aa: CASSLPTGAGEQYF
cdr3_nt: TGTGCCAGCAGCTTGCCTACAGGGGCGGGCGAGCAGTACTTC

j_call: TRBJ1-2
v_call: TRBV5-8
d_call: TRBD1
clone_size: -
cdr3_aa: CASSSRGAYGYTF
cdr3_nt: TGTGCCAGCAGCTCCAGGGGGGCCTATGGCTACACCTTC

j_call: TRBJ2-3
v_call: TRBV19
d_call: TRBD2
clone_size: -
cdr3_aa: CASSIVLAGGSDTQYF
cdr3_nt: TGTGCCAGTAGTATAGTTTTAGCGGGAGGAAGCGATACGCAGTATTTT

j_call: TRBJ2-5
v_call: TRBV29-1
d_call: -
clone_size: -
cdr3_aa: CSVLLQTVRETQYF
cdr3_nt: TGCAGCGTTTTACTTCAAACAGTACGAGAGACCCAGTACTTC

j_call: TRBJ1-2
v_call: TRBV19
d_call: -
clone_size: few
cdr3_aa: CASSILGAYGYTF
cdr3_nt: TGTGCCAGTAGTATTCTCGGGGCCTATGGCTACACCTTC

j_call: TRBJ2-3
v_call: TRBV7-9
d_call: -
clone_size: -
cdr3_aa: CASSLRLHRATTDTQYF
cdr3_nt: TGTGCCAGCAGCTTACGACTACACAGGGCTACCACAGATACGCAGTATTTT

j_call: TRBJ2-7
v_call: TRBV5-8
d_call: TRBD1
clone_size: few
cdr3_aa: CASSPPGQGEQYF
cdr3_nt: TGTGCCAGCAGCCCGCCGGGACAGGGCGAGCAGTACTTC

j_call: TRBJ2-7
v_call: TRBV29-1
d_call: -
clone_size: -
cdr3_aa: CSAGTQTYEQYF
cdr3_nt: TGCAGCGCCGGGACTCAGACCTACGAGCAGTACTTC

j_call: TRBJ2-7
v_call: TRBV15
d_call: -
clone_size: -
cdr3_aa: CATSRRQDTYEQYF
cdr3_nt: TGTGCCACCAGCAGGAGACAAGATACCTACGAGCAGTACTTC

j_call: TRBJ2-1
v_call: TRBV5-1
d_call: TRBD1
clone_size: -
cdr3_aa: CASRPDRAGEQFF
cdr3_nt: TGCGCCAGCAGACCTGACAGGGCTGGGGAGCAGTTCTTC

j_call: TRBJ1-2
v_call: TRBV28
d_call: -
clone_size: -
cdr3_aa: CASSLGLGYGYTF
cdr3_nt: TGTGCCAGCAGTCTCGGATTGGGCTATGGCTACACCTTC

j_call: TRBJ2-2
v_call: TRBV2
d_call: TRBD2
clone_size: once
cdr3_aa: CASSVGLAVTGELFF
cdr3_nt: TGTGCCAGCAGTGTGGGACTAGCAGTCACCGGGGAGCTGTTTTTT

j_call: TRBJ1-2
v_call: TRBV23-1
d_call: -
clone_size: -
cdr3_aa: CARRLELYGYTF
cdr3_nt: TGCGCCAGAAGGCTGGAGCTCTATGGCTACACCTTC

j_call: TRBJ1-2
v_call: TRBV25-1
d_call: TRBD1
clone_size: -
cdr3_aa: CASSLQGSYGYTF
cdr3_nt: TGTGCCAGCAGCCTACAGGGGTCCTATGGCTACACCTTC

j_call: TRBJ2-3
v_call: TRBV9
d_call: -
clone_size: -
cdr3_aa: CASSVVDGTDTQYF
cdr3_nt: TGTGCCAGCAGCGTAGTGGACGGCACAGATACGCAGTATTTT

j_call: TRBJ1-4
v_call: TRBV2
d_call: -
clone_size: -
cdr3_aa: CASRGEGSVGKLFF
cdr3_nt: TGTGCCAGCAGGGGCGAGGGGTCTGTTGGAAAACTGTTTTTT

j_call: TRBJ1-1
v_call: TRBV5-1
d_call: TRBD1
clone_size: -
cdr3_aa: CASSLGPGQGVEAFF
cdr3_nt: TGCGCCAGCAGCTTGGGGCCGGGACAGGGGGTTGAAGCTTTCTTT

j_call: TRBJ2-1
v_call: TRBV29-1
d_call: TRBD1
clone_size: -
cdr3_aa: CSGSMGTGVYNEQFF
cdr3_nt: TGCAGCGGATCCATGGGGACAGGGGTTTACAATGAGCAGTTCTTC

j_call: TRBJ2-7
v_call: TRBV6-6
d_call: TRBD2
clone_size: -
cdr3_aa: CASSYTAGAVNEQYF
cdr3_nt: TGTGCCAGCAGTTACACAGCGGGAGCCGTAAACGAGCAGTACTTC

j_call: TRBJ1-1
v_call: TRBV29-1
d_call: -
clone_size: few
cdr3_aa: CSVSGRVNTEAFF
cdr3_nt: TGCAGCGTTTCAGGCAGGGTGAACACTGAAGCTTTCTTT

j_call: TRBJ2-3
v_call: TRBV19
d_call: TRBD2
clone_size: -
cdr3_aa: CASSTPGTSGRNTQYF
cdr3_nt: TGTGCCAGTAGCACCCCGGGGACTAGCGGGAGAAATACGCAGTATTTT

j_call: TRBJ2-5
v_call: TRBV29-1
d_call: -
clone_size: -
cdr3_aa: CSATSRGGETQYF
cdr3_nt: TGCAGCGCAACATCCAGGGGGGGAGAGACCCAGTACTTC

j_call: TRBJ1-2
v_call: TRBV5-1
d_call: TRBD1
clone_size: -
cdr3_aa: CASSLGDRAYGYTF
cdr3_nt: TGCGCCAGCAGCTTAGGTGACAGGGCCTATGGCTACACCTTC

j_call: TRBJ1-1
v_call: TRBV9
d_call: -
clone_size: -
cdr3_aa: CASSAREGVNTEAFF
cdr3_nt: TGTGCCAGCAGCGCCAGGGAGGGGGTCAACACTGAAGCTTTCTTT

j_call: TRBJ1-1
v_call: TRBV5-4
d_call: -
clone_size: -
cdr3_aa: CASSSLTTANTEAFF
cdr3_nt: TGTGCCAGCAGCTCTCTTACGACAGCGAACACTGAAGCTTTCTTT

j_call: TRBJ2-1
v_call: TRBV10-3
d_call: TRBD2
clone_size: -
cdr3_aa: CAVASGDNEQFF
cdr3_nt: TGTGCCGTGGCTAGCGGGGACAATGAGCAGTTCTTC

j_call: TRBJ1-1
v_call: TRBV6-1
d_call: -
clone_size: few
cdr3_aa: CASSLMVNTEAFF
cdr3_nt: TGTGCCAGCAGTTTGATGGTAAACACTGAAGCTTTCTTT

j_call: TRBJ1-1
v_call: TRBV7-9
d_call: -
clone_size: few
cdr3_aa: CASSSLTGYVTEAFF
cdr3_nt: TGTGCCAGCAGCTCGCTGACAGGATATGTCACTGAAGCTTTCTTT

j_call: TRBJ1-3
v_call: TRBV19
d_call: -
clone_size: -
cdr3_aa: CASSDFGGNTIYF
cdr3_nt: TGTGCCTCCTCGGACTTTGGTGGAAACACCATATATTTT

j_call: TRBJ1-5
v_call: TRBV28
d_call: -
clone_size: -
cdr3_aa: CASSLVARGNQPQHF
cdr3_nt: TGTGCCAGCAGTTTAGTCGCCCGCGGCAATCAGCCCCAGCATTTT

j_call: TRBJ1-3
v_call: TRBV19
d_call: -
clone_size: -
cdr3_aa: CASEWWDTIYF
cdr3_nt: TGTGCCAGCGAGTGGTGGGACACCATATATTTT

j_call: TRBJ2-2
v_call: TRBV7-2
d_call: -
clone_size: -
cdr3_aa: CASSPGVRNTGELFF
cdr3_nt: TGTGCCAGCAGCCCGGGGGTCCGTAACACCGGGGAGCTGTTTTTT

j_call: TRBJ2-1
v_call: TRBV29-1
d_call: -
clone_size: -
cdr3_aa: CSAQLNEQFF
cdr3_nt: TGCAGCGCCCAATTAAATGAGCAGTTCTTC

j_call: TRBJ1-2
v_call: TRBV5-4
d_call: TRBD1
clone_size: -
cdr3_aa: CASSPWTGGARGYTF
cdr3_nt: TGTGCCAGCAGCCCATGGACAGGAGGGGCTCGCGGCTACACCTTC

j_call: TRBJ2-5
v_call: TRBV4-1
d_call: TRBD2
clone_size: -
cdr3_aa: CASSQVFLSGTSASAERETQYF
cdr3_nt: TGCGCCAGCAGCCAAGTATTTTTAAGCGGGACTAGCGCCTCCGCCGAACGGGAGACCCAGTACTTC

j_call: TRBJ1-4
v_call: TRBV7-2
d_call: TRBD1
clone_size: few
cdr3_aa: CASGQGREKLFF
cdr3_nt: TGTGCCAGCGGACAGGGCAGGGAAAAACTGTTTTTT

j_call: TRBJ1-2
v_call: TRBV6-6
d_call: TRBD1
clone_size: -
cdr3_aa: CASRQGAIYGYTF
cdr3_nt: TGTGCCAGCAGACAGGGGGCGATTTATGGCTACACCTTC

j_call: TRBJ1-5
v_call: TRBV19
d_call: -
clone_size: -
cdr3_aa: CASSPRQLFSNQPQHF
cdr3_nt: TGTGCCAGTAGTCCCCGACAGCTATTTAGCAATCAGCCCCAGCATTTT

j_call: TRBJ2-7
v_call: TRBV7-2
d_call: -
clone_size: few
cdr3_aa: CASSIAQRFYEQYF
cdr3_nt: TGTGCCAGCAGCATAGCCCAAAGGTTTTACGAGCAGTACTTC